The 9 T cell receptor beta chains below come from one sample, sequenced in a study of blood T cell repertoires in COVID-19. TCRdb's table, derived via immunoSEQ multiplex PCR, lists solely in-frame clones and lacks some. Of tens of thousands of clones listed, 88% are singletons. Sequenced sample: peripheral blood. The source of these receptors is a human donor in a cohort sampled during active COVID-19.

This clone was recorded only once. This rearrangement joins TRBV4-3 to TRBJ2-7; D call uncertain. Trimming took off 4 bases at V and 1 base at J, with 17 bases between the two ends. Germline V gene data show CDR1 as LGHNA and CDR2 as YSLEER. The CDR3 runs 16 residues. In DNA form, the CDR3 reads TGCGCCAGCAGCCCCGATGAGGCAATGTTATCCTACGAGCAGTACTTC. Its protein product is CASSPDEAMLSYEQYF.

The V gene is TRBV6-5, the J gene TRBJ2-7, with 7 positions matching TRBD1. The trim removed 6 bases at V and 12 bases at J, leaving 14 bases unmatched. Germline V gene sequence: CDR1 MNHEY, CDR2 SVGAGI. The CDR3 loop spans 13 amino acids. The CDR3 protein is CASRLKQGSRGYF. CDR3 bases: TGTGCCAGCAGGCTAAAACAGGGGAGCAGGGGGTACTTC.

Notes on this clone: One junction end does not reproduce the germline sequence, and a read error may be involved. The chain uses TRBV2 and TRBJ1-2; no clear D. Germline CDR1 is SNHLY and CDR2 is FYNNEI. The CDR3 loop spans 12 amino acids. The CDR3 loop reads CASSEETPRCTF. In DNA, the CDR3 is TGTGCCAGCAGCGAAGAGACTCCCCGTTGCACCTTC.

The chain recombines TRBV7-9 with TRBJ1-2; TRBD1 agrees at 7 bases. Germline CDR1 and CDR2: SEHNR and FQNEAQ (reference sequence). Trimming removed 5 bases from V and 6 bases from J; junction bases left unmatched: 6. CDR3 length: 13 residues. CDR3 in amino acids: CASSQGGEHGYTF. CDR3 bases: TGTGCCAGCAGCCAGGGGGGCGAACATGGCTACACCTTC.

The V call is TRBV9, the J call TRBJ1-4; 12 nucleotides line up with TRBD1. This CDR3 comprises 17 residues. The germline V gene has CDR1 SGDLS and CDR2 YYNGEE. Trimming at V came to 3 bases and at J to 0 bases, leaving 3 bases not matched to a gene. The CDR3 is CASSAWDRGPTNEKLFF. The CDR3 nucleotides are TGTGCCAGCAGCGCCTGGGACAGGGGGCCAACTAATGAAAAACTGTTTTTT.

The chain combines TRBV12-3 or TRBV12-4 with TRBJ1-1; D is perhaps TRBD1 (6 bases). This CDR3 spans 12 amino acids. V was cut by 6 bases and J by 5 bases, with 10 bases left in between. The DNA for the CDR3 is TGTGCCAGCAGCAGGGGCGGGACTGAAGCTTTCTTT. It codes for CASSRGGTEAFF.

The rearrangement joins TRBV27 to TRBJ2-3; 13 bases map to TRBD2. V trimming: 5 bases; J trimming: 0 bases; junction bases outside the gene matches: 5. The CDR3 loop spans 17 amino acids. Germline CDR1 reads MNHEY; CDR2 reads SMNVEV (reference sequence). CDR3 DNA sequence: TGTGCCAGCAGTGTGGGACTAGCGGGAACTAGCACAGATACGCAGTATTTT. Encoded protein: CASSVGLAGTSTDTQYF.

The chain recombines TRBV7-8 with TRBJ1-1; tentatively, D is TRBD1 (6 bases). Trimming took 1 base from V and 0 from J, leaving 15 bases between them. CDR3 length: 17 amino acids. Germline V gives CDR1 SGHVS, CDR2 FQNEAQ. CDR3 in DNA: TGTGCCAGCAGCTTAGATCCAGGGGTTGGCATGAACACTGAAGCTTTCTTT. This sequence encodes CASSLDPGVGMNTEAFF.

The gene calls are TRBV6-1 and TRBJ1-5; 9 bases fit TRBD1. From germline, CDR1 is MNHNS and CDR2 SASEGT. The V segment lost 0 bases and the J segment 4 bases; nucleotides outside the gene matches: 7. This CDR3 contains 17 residues. Here the CDR3 DNA reads TGTGCCAGCAGTGAAGCGCTTGGACAGGGGCCTAATCAGCCCCAGCATTTT. Translating it yields CASSEALGQGPNQPQHF.